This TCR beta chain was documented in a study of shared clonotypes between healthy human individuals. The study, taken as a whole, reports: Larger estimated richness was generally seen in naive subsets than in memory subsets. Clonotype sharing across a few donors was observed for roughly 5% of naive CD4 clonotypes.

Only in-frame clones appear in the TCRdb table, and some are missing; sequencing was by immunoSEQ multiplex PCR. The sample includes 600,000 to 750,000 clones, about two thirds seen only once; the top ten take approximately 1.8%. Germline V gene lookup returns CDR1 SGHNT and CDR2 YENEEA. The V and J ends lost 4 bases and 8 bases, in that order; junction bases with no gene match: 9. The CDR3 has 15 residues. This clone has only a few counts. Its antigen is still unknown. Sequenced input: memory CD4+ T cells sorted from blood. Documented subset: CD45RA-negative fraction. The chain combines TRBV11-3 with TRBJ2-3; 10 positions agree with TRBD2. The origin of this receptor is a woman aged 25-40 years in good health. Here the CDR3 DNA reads TGTGCCAGCAGCTCTAGCGGGAGCGAAGGACTTACGCAGTATTTT. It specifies CASSSSGSEGLTQYF. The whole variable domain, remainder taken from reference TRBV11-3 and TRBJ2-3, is EAGVVQSPRYKIIEKKQPVAFWCNPISGHNTLYWYLQNLGQGPELLIRYENEEAVDDSQLPKDRFSAERLKGVDSTLKIQPAELGDSAVYLCASSSSGSEGLTQYFGPGTRLTVL.